These T cell receptor beta chains were read from a single sample in a study of stem cell transplantation in POMP-related autoinflammatory disease. Sequenced by immunoSEQ multiplex PCR; TCRdb stores in-frame clones only, minus some. Of approximately 23,000 clones listed, approximately 78% were seen once; the top ten hold approximately 2.3%. This sample comprised CD4+ T cells from PBMCs, obtained before stem cell transplantation. All receptors come from a human donor with POMP-related autoinflammation and immune dysregulation (PRAID). Both conserved end residues are part of each CDR3. Fields, in order: D gene, clone size, V gene, J gene, CDR3 DNA, CDR3 protein. D genes are given only for firm matches. Clone size, where shown, is once, few, many, or a class for clones that have expanded.

>.|few|TRBV6-5|TRBJ1-2
TGTGCCAGCAGTTCGGGGATAGCGGGGGATGGCTACACCTTC
CASSSGIAGDGYTF
>.|.|TRBV5-8|TRBJ1-1
TGTGCCAGCAGCTCCAAGAGCCGGGGCTATCCGGTAAACACTGAAGCTTTCTTT
CASSSKSRGYPVNTEAFF
>.|.|TRBV11-1|TRBJ2-5
TGTGCCAGCAGGGTGCAGGGCCAGACCCAGTACTTC
CASRVQGQTQYF
>TRBD1|.|TRBV27|TRBJ1-2
TGTGCCAGCAGGGGCCATAAGGGACAGTTCGGCTACACCTTC
CASRGHKGQFGYTF
>.|once|TRBV27|TRBJ2-6
TGTGCCAGCAGTATTCAGGGGTTTGGGGCCAACGTCCTGACTTTC
CASSIQGFGANVLTF
>.|.|TRBV18|TRBJ2-7
TGTGCCAGCTCCCCGGACCGAACCTACGAGCAGTACTTC
CASSPDRTYEQYF
>.|once|TRBV2|TRBJ1-1
TGTGCCAGCAGTGTTCGAATGAGGGACACTGAAGCTTTCTTT
CASSVRMRDTEAFF
>.|.|TRBV6-6|TRBJ2-4
TGTGCCAGCAGTCCCCTACAAGAGAGAGCCAAAAACATTCAGTACTTC
CASSPLQERAKNIQYF
>.|.|TRBV28|TRBJ2-7
TGTGCCAGCAGTCTTGGACAGTTATACGAGCAGTACTTC
CASSLGQLYEQYF
>.|once|TRBV19|TRBJ2-2
TGTGCCAGTAGTATATCACGCACCGGGGAGCTGTTTTTT
CASSISRTGELFF
>TRBD1|.|TRBV7-6|TRBJ1-2
TGTGCCAGCAGCCCAGCCGGGACAGGGGTTTATGGCTACACCTTC
CASSPAGTGVYGYTF
>.|.|TRBV27|TRBJ1-2
TGTGCCAGCAGTTTTTCACCAATCTATGGCTACACCTTC
CASSFSPIYGYTF
>.|.|TRBV7-8|TRBJ1-2
TGTGCCAGCAGCTTAGTGCAGTCTGCCGGGAGCCCCTATGGCTACACCTTC
CASSLVQSAGSPYGYTF
>.|.|TRBV7-9|TRBJ1-5
TGTGCCAGCAGCCAAGAGACAGGCCGGGGGCCCCAGCATTTT
CASSQETGRGPQHF
>TRBD2|.|TRBV7-9|TRBJ2-7
TGTGCCAGCAGCTTAACCGGACTAGCGGGGTACGAGCAGTACTTC
CASSLTGLAGYEQYF
>.|.|TRBV5-1|TRBJ2-7
TGCGCCAGCAGCGAGACCGGGACATCACCCTACGAGCAGTACTTC
CASSETGTSPYEQYF
>TRBD1|.|TRBV19|TRBJ1-5
TGTGCCAGTAGCATAGACAGGGGGCAGCCCCAGCATTTT
CASSIDRGQPQHF
>.|.|TRBV28|TRBJ2-5
TGTGCCAGCAGTTTATTCGGCCGGACGGTCAGGGAAAAGACCCAGTACTTC
CASSLFGRTVREKTQYF
>TRBD1|.|TRBV27|TRBJ2-1
TGTGCCAGCAGTTCGACCAAGACAGGGGGCCTTTACAATGAGCAGTTCTTC
CASSSTKTGGLYNEQFF
>TRBD2|once|TRBV4-2|TRBJ2-3
TGTGCCAGCAGCCCACGGGCCACTAGCGGGGGGTATGGTGGCACAGATACGCAGTATTTT
CASSPRATSGGYGGTDTQYF
>.|.|TRBV5-6|TRBJ1-2
TGTGCCAGCAGCTTGACTGTCGGTGGGCCGCGTCTAAACCTCGGCTACACCTTC
CASSLTVGGPRLNLGYTF
>.|.|TRBV2|TRBJ1-1
TGTGCCAGCAGGATTTTAGATTCTGGACAGCCTTTAAATGAAGCTTTCTTT
CASRILDSGQPLNEAFF
>.|once|TRBV29-1|TRBJ2-7
TGCAGCGTTGGAACCCTACAAAACGAGCAGTACTTC
CSVGTLQNEQYF